One sample yielded the 14 T cell receptor beta chains listed below, sequenced in a study of a mutant IDH1 vaccine in newly diagnosed glioma. Documented time point: week 35, safety follow-up. It was 300 ug of mutant IDH1 20-mer peptide that made up each vaccine dose, given with topical imiquimod. The assay was immunoSEQ multiplex PCR, and TCRdb's table has in-frame clones only and misses some. The sample records 40,000 to 45,000 clones, about four fifths being singletons. Antigen specificity for these receptors is unknown. This material consisted of PBMCs, taken from a glioma patient whose treatment included an IDH1 peptide vaccine. The receptors derive from a woman between 35 and 50 years old with glioma. Some clones in this sample may be carry-over from other donors' samples.

The V and J genes are TRBV6-1 and TRBJ1-6; no definite D call. V was trimmed by 4 bases and J by 4 bases, leaving 14 bases between them. Germline-derived CDR1 and CDR2 are MNHNS and SASEGT. This CDR3 is 16 amino acids long. CDR3 sequence reads: CASSAVGSLYNSPLHF. The DNA for the CDR3 is TGTGCCAGCAGTGCCGTGGGAAGTCTGTATAATTCACCCCTCCACTTT.

This sequence joins TRBV29-1 and TRBJ2-3; 8 nucleotides agree with TRBD2. Germline CDR1 is SQVTM and CDR2 is ANQGSEA. The trim removed 4 bases at V and 4 bases at J, leaving 10 bases unmatched. CDR3 size: 15 residues. Here the CDR3 reads CSVVVAGFTADTQYF. CDR3 nucleotides: TGCAGCGTTGTGGTAGCGGGGTTTACCGCAGATACGCAGTATTTT.

The V gene is TRBV2, the J gene TRBJ2-5; D remains ambiguous. This CDR3 spans 13 amino acids. Germline assignment: CDR1 SNHLY and CDR2 FYNNEI. V was trimmed by 10 bases and J by 4 bases, leaving 16 bases between them. DNA of the CDR3: TGTGCCAACCAAGTTGGACCAATAGAGACCCAGTACTTC. It translates to CANQVGPIETQYF.

This clone was counted between two and nine times. In DNA form, the CDR3 reads TGCAGCGTTTATACTATAGGGGGCGAACACTATGGCTACACCTTC. It translates to CSVYTIGGEHYGYTF. This chain joins TRBV29-1 and TRBJ1-2; TRBD1 matches at 7 bases. The germline V gene encodes CDR1 SQVTM and CDR2 ANQGSEA. Trimming took 5 bases from V and 3 from J; bases not matched to a gene: 12. The CDR3 loop spans 15 amino acids.

This chain uses TRBV11-3 with TRBJ2-5; the match to TRBD2 covers 8 bases. Germline V CDR1 and CDR2: SGHNT, YENEEA. V shed 5 bases, J shed 8 bases, and the junction held 13 bases outside the gene matches. The CDR3 runs 15 residues. CDR3 sequence: CASSPGTRSTSTQYF. As DNA, the CDR3 is TGTGCCAGCAGCCCAGGGACTAGATCTACGAGCACCCAGTACTTC.

By sample share, this clone is medium-sized. This chain links TRBV14 with TRBJ2-1; D gene uncertain. Trimming cost V 0 bases and J 5 bases, with 14 bases left between them. This CDR3 spans 16 amino acids. Germline CDR1 SGHDN, CDR2 FVKESK. Written as DNA, the CDR3 is TGTGCCAGCAGCCAAGATCGGTCTGGTGGGGACAATGAGCAGTTCTTC. Protein product: CASSQDRSGGDNEQFF.

On this clone itself: Germline and junction disagree at one end, which may indicate a read error. V usage is TRBV2 and J usage is TRBJ1-1; D is undetermined. This CDR3 is built from 8 residues. Germline V CDR1 and CDR2: SNHLY, FYNNEI. The CDR3 DNA is TGTGCCAGCACTGAAGCTTTCTTT. It translates to CASTEAFF.

The chain carries TRBV6-4 and TRBJ2-1, with 8 bases fitting TRBD1. This CDR3 has 18 amino acids. V lost 4 bases and J lost 0; bases outside the gene matches: 11. Per germline, CDR1 MRHNA and CDR2 SNTAGT. In nucleotides, the CDR3 is TGTGCCAGCAGTGTCGGACAGGGCCGTTTTAGCTCCTACAATGAGCAGTTCTTC. It specifies CASSVGQGRFSSYNEQFF.

The rearrangement joins TRBV7-6 to TRBJ2-7; TRBD1 or TRBD2 may be the D gene (5 bases each). Germline assignment: CDR1 SGHVS and CDR2 FNYEAQ. Trimming removed 2 bases at V and 2 bases at J, with 13 bases between. The CDR3 runs to 15 residues. The CDR3 bases are TGTGCCAGCAGCTTATGGGGGAAAGGGGCCTACGAGCAGTACTTC. It yields the protein CASSLWGKGAYEQYF.

This chain joins TRBV6-5 and TRBJ1-5; D is perhaps TRBD1 (6 bases). CDR3 length equals 13 residues. CDR1 and CDR2 from the germline V gene are MNHEY and SVGAGI. Deletions cut 6 bases from V and 5 bases from J, with 11 bases between. Written as DNA, the CDR3 is TGTGCCAGCAGCAGTAACAGGGATCAGCCCCAGCATTTT. Amino acids: CASSSNRDQPQHF.

This chain joins TRBV28 and TRBJ2-7; 8 nucleotides agree with TRBD2. The germline CDR1 and CDR2 sequences are MDHEN and SYDVKM. The CDR3 consists of 18 residues. V shed 4 bases and J 0 bases; nucleotides not matched to a gene: 14. For the CDR3, the DNA is TGTGCCAGCAGTTACCCCGCCGGGGGGGCCGAGAGCTCCTACGAGCAGTACTTC. It codes for CASSYPAGGAESSYEQYF.

The chain links TRBV4-1 to TRBJ2-7; tentatively, D is TRBD1 or TRBD2 (5 bases each). The CDR3 length is 11 residues. V gave up 4 bases and J gave up 5 bases, with 6 bases separating them. Germline CDR1 reads MGHRA; CDR2 reads YSYEKL. The CDR3 loop reads CASSLGDEQYF. In DNA, the CDR3 is TGCGCCAGCAGCCTGGGGGACGAGCAGTACTTC.

The rearrangement joins TRBV6-5 to TRBJ2-1; 13 bases fit TRBD2. Germline CDR1 MNHEY, CDR2 SVGAGI. The CDR3 runs to 12 residues. Unmatched junction bases numbered 1, after V lost 6 bases and J lost 11 bases. In nucleotides, the CDR3 is TGTGCCAGCAGACTAGCGGGAGGGCAGCAGTTCTTC. It translates to CASRLAGGQQFF.

The chain carries TRBV27 and TRBJ2-1; D is uncertain. V was pared by 4 bases and J by 7 bases, with 5 bases between. The CDR3 loop spans 11 amino acids. Looked up from germline, CDR1 is MNHEY and CDR2 is SMNVEV (reference sequence). CDR3 residues: CASSYYNEQFF. The CDR3 bases are TGTGCCAGCAGTTACTATAATGAGCAGTTCTTC.